The 10 T cell receptor beta chains below come from one sample, sequenced in a study of T cells after yellow fever vaccination (dated by TCRdb to about 2019). In light of the paper, this sample's treatment or condition label describes: live attenuated yellow fever vaccine strain. The library was produced with 5' RACE. Sequencing was performed on an Illumina HiSeq 2500. TCRdb reworked the public reads: Q25 trimming with fastp, MiXCR clone assembly, productive beta chains retained. Each entry merges the rows of one CDR3 protein and shows their most common DNA and genes. The table for this sample lists some 250,000 distinct CDR3 sequences; 6.9% of them were counted only once. The biggest ten clones account for approximately 0.87% of the sample. The material sequenced was CD4+ T cells sorted from PBMCs, taken 15 days after the yellow fever booster vaccination. The receptor source for this set is a man younger than 45 who received the YFV17D yellow fever vaccine.

The V and J genes are TRBV3-1 and TRBJ2-7; TRBD1 matches at 7 bases. V trimming: 4 bases; J trimming: 0 bases; junction bases outside the gene matches: 9. The CDR3 loop spans 16 amino acids. The germline CDR1 and CDR2 sequences are LGHDT and YNNKEL (reference sequence). CDR3 residues: CASSPSGGRSSYEQYF. The CDR3 DNA is TGTGCCAGCAGCCCCTCAGGGGGTCGAAGCTCCTACGAGCAGTACTTC.

This clonotype was counted many times. One junction end disagrees with the germline gene, perhaps due to a read error. The rearrangement uses TRBV7-7 and TRBJ2-1; 12 bases agree with TRBD2. The CDR3 sequence is 15 residues long. The germline V gene encodes CDR1 SSHAT and CDR2 FNYEAQ (reference sequence). CDR3 region: CASSPGTSGFDEQFF. In nucleotides, the CDR3 is TGTGCTAGCAGCCCCGGGACTAGCGGGTTCGATGAGCAGTTCTTC.

V and J are TRBV14 and TRBJ2-5, with 12 bases aligning to TRBD1. V lost 5 bases to trimming and J lost 5 bases; unmatched junction nucleotides: 6. This CDR3 comprises 15 residues. Germline CDR1 and CDR2: SGHDN and FVKESK. The CDR3 DNA reads TGTGCCAGCAGCGATGGGACAGGGGGCCTGGAGACCCAGTACTTC. It translates to CASSDGTGGLETQYF.

This clonotype was picked up a small number of times. V and J are TRBV18 and TRBJ2-7, with a tentative D call TRBD1 (5 bases). V was shortened by 3 bases and J by 2 bases, with 14 bases between the two germline ends. The V gene's germline CDR1 is KGHSH and CDR2 LQKENI. The CDR3 covers 15 residues. This chain's CDR3 is CASSPPGLPTYEQYF. The CDR3 DNA reads TGTGCCAGCTCACCTCCAGGGCTCCCCACCTACGAGCAGTACTTC.

This clonotype was detected only a few times. V and J are TRBV20-1 and TRBJ2-5, with TRBD1 matching over 9 bases. Germline loops: CDR1 DFQATT, CDR2 SNEGSKA (reference sequence). The CDR3 contains 13 residues. With V trimmed by 7 bases and J by 1 base, 4 bases remained unmatched. CDR3 protein: CSEGTGPQETQYF. The DNA of the CDR3 is TGCAGTGAGGGGACAGGGCCCCAAGAGACCCAGTACTTC.

This clonotype appeared a few times. The chain couples TRBV5-4 to TRBJ2-1; 9 bases are a match to TRBD2. The germline gives CDR1 SGHNT, CDR2 YYREEE (reference sequence). The CDR3 runs to 15 residues. Germline trimming cut 2 bases from V and 6 bases from J; bases unmatched to any gene: 6. Here the CDR3 DNA reads TGTGCCAGCAGCTTTTCCGCGGGAGGGCCCAATGAGCAGTTCTTC. Translation gives CASSFSAGGPNEQFF.

This clonotype has ten or more counts. The chain carries TRBV5-1 and TRBJ1-5; D perhaps matches TRBD1 (5 bases). Trimming pared 1 base from V and 0 bases from J, leaving 8 bases between. Germline lookup yields CDR1 SGHRS and CDR2 YFSETQ. This CDR3 has 15 residues. The CDR3 nucleotides are TGCGCCAGCAGCTTGAGAGGGGATAGCAATCAGCCCCAGCATTTT. It specifies CASSLRGDSNQPQHF.

This clonotype was detected only a few times. The chain couples TRBV24-1 to TRBJ1-2; D is unresolved. CDR1 and CDR2 (germline): KGHDR, SFDVKD. The CDR3 consists of 13 residues. Deletions cut 9 bases from V and 4 bases from J, with 14 bases between. The CDR3 coding sequence is TGTGCCACCCAGGACCGGGAAGTCTATGGCTACACCTTC. It encodes CATQDREVYGYTF.

This rearrangement joins TRBV7-6 to TRBJ2-1; D is uncertain. Looked up from germline, CDR1 is SGHVS and CDR2 is FNYEAQ. V lost 1 base and J 4 bases, leaving 11 bases between the germline ends. The CDR3 loop spans 15 amino acids. The CDR3 bases are TGTGCCAGCAGCTTAGGGTTCGTGTCTTACAATGAGCAGTTCTTC. Its translation is CASSLGFVSYNEQFF.

The chain is built from TRBV27 and TRBJ2-1; the D call may be TRBD1 or TRBD2 (5 bases each). The CDR3 is 19 amino acids. Deletions cut 2 bases from V and 2 bases from J, with 22 bases between. Germline CDR1 and CDR2: MNHEY and SMNVEV (reference sequence). CDR3 sequence reads: CASSLVGAPVVGPYNEQFF. The CDR3 DNA reads as TGTGCCAGCAGTTTAGTCGGGGCCCCTGTGGTTGGGCCCTACAATGAGCAGTTCTTC.